This T cell receptor (beta chain) was sequenced during a study of blood T cells in healthy people across ages. Primed by a sample-barcoded 5' primer and a J-beta primer mix, a second PCR proceeded for 7 to 11 cycles. TCRdb analysed the 5' RACE reads with MiXCR anew, one entry per CDR3 protein. Of about 400,000 distinct CDR3 sequences in the sample, roughly half were seen once. Each donor's blood draw was approximately 10 milliliters of peripheral blood. Germline CDR1 reads DFQATT; CDR2 reads SNEGSKA (reference sequence). Trimming removed 6 bases from V and 8 bases from J, with 22 bases in between. This CDR3 has 14 residues.

The sequenced sample was blood. The rearrangement links TRBV20-1 to TRBJ1-2, with D possibly TRBD1 on 6 matching bases. This receptor was identified in a man in his 60s in good health. The CDR3 DNA follows: TGCAGTGCAAACCGGGACATGGGGGCGCGAGGCTACACCTTC. Amino acid sequence: CSANRDMGARGYTF.